Here is one T cell receptor (beta chain) with its context. These data come from a study of blood T cell repertoires in COVID-19. Turning to the study itself: Samples taken during acute and convalescent COVID-19 were collected in the United States, Italy and Spain. PBMCs, B-cell-depleted T cells, or T cells were the source of the cDNA or gDNA that made up the material.

While infection was still active, Seattle patients were enrolled and then followed longitudinally. How the authors handled the data: The authors estimated nucleated cell counts from reference gene primer amplification. Here immunoSEQ multiplex PCR was the method, and the copy in TCRdb shows in-frame clones only, minus some. The D gene and trimming were derived from the DNA, and the V and J assignments and clone size from that table. The repertoire consists of 130,000 or so clones, with about 85% occurring once and the leading ten covering just under 5%. CDR1 and CDR2 from the germline V gene are MDHEN and SYDVKM. This CDR3 spans 14 amino acids. The germline V and J ends were trimmed by 7 bases and 0 bases, with 10 bases remaining between them.

The sequenced sample consisted of peripheral blood. This chain uses TRBV28 with TRBJ2-1; D is perhaps TRBD1 (6 bases). The receptor's source is an older woman with COVID-19, enrolled during active disease. The CDR3 reads CASKTGSSYNEQFF. In nucleotides, the CDR3 is TGTGCCAGCAAAACAGGGAGCTCCTACAATGAGCAGTTCTTC.